These T cell receptor beta chains were read from a single sample in a study of blood T cell repertoires in COVID-19. Sequencing used immunoSEQ multiplex PCR; TCRdb keeps in-frame clones, though not all of them. The table records about 190,000 clones, almost 85% of them present only once. The sequencing input was peripheral blood. The receptors shown here come from a woman aged 65 to 85 with active or convalescent COVID-19. Each CDR3 is given with its conserved first and last residue. D genes are given only for firm matches. For some rows the clone size is stated as once, few or many, or as a class when expanded; others skip it.

clone_size	j_call	v_call	d_call	cdr3_aa	cdr3_nt
once	TRBJ2-3	TRBV5-1	NA	CASSLGIQLQPTDTQYF	TGCGCCAGCAGCTTGGGTATACAGCTCCAACCCACAGATACGCAGTATTTT
NA	TRBJ2-2	TRBV2	TRBD1	CASRLTGGLGELFF	TGTGCCAGCAGGTTGACAGGGGGATTGGGGGAGCTGTTTTTT
NA	TRBJ2-4	TRBV9	TRBD2	CASSVEPGLALQNIQYF	TGTGCCAGCAGCGTAGAACCGGGACTAGCACTTCAAAACATTCAGTACTTC
once	TRBJ1-2	TRBV27	NA	CASGQRGYYGYTF	TGTGCCAGCGGACAGAGGGGATATTATGGCTACACCTTC
NA	TRBJ1-1	TRBV10-3	NA	CAISLGGDTEAFF	TGTGCCATCAGTTTGGGGGGGGACACTGAAGCTTTCTTT
NA	TRBJ1-3	TRBV6-5	NA	CASRTTATGGNTIYF	TGTGCCAGCAGAACGACGGCTACGGGAGGAAACACCATATATTTT
few	TRBJ1-1	TRBV6-5	TRBD1	CASSYFGQGNTEAFF	TGTGCCAGCAGTTACTTCGGACAGGGGAACACTGAAGCTTTCTTT
NA	TRBJ1-3	TRBV11-2	NA	CASSSAGGAFRNTIYF	TGTGCCAGCAGCTCCGCCGGAGGGGCCTTCCGAAACACCATATATTTT
NA	TRBJ2-3	TRBV9	TRBD2	CASSPAGATTDTQYF	TGTGCCAGCAGCCCAGCGGGGGCCACCACAGATACGCAGTATTTT
NA	TRBJ2-7	TRBV12-3/TRBV12-4	NA	CASRTWSGNEQYF	TGTGCCAGCAGAACGTGGTCGGGGAACGAGCAGTACTTC
few	TRBJ1-5	TRBV2	NA	CASRKGMQGVQPQHF	TGTGCCAGCAGAAAAGGGATGCAGGGTGTTCAGCCCCAGCATTTT